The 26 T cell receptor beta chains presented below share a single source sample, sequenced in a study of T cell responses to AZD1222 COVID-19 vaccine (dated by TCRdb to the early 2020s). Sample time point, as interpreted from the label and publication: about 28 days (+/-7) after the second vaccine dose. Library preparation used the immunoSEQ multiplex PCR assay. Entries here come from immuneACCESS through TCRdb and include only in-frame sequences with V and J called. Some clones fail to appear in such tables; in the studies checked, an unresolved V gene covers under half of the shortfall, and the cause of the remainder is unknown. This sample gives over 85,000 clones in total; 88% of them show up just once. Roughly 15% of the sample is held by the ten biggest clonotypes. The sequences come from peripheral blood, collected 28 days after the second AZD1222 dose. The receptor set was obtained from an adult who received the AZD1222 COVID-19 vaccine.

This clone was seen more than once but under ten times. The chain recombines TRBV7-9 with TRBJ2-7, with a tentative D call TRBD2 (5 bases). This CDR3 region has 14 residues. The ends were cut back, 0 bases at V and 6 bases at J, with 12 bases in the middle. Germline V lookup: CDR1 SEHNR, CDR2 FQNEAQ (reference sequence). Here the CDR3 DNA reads TGTGCCAGCAGCTTAGCGGCCCTGGCGGGCGAGCAGTACTTC. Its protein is CASSLAALAGEQYF. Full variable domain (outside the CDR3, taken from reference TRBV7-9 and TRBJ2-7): DTGVSQNPRHKITKRGQNVTFRCDPISEHNRLYWYRQTLGQGPEFLTYFQNEAQLEKSRLLSDRFSAERPKGSFSTLEIQRTEQGDSAMYLCASSLAALAGEQYFGPGTRLTVT.

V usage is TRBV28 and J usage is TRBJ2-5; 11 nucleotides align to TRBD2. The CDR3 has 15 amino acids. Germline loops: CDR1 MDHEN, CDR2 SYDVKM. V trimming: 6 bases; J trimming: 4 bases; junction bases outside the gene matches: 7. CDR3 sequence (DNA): TGTGCCAGCAGCCTAGCGGGAGGTCTGGGAGAGACCCAGTACTTC. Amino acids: CASSLAGGLGETQYF. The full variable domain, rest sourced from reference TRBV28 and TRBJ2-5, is DVKVTQSSRYLVKRTGEKVFLECVQDMDHENMFWYRQDPGLGLRLIYFSYDVKMKEKGDIPEGYSVSREKKERFSLILESASTNQTSMYLCASSLAGGLGETQYFGPGTRLLVL.

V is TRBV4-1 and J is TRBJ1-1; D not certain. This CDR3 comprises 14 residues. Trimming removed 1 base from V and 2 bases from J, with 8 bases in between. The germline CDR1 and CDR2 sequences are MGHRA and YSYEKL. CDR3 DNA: TGCGCCAGCAGCCAAGCGGCAGGAAACACTGAAGCTTTCTTT. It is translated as CASSQAAGNTEAFF.

CDR3: CASSTGQTYEQYF. CDR3 nucleotide sequence: TGTGCCAGCAGCACAGGACAGACCTACGAGCAGTACTTC. The chain couples TRBV9 to TRBJ2-7; weak D call: TRBD1 (6 bases). This CDR3 is 13 amino acids long. Germline values: CDR1 SGDLS, CDR2 YYNGEE. Trimming took 4 bases from V and 2 from J, leaving 10 bases between them. The full variable domain, rest sourced from reference TRBV9 and TRBJ2-7, is DSGVTQTPKHLITATGQRVTLRCSPRSGDLSVYWYQQSLDQGLQFLIQYYNGEERAKGNILERFSAQQFPDLHSELNLSSLELGDSALYFCASSTGQTYEQYFGPGTRLTVT.

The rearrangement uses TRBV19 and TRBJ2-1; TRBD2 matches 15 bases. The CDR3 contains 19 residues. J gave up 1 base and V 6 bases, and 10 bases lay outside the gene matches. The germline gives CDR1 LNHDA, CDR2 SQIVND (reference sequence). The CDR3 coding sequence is TGTGCCAGTAGGGCGACCGGGACTAGCGGGGGGTCTTCCTACAATGAGCAGTTCTTC. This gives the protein CASRATGTSGGSSYNEQFF.

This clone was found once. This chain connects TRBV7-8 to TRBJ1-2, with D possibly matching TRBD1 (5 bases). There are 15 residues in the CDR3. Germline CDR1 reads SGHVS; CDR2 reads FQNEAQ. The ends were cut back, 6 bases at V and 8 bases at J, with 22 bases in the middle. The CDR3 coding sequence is TGTGCCAGCAGTTTGGTTGGGACTTCGTCACCAGGCTACACCTTC. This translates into CASSLVGTSSPGYTF.

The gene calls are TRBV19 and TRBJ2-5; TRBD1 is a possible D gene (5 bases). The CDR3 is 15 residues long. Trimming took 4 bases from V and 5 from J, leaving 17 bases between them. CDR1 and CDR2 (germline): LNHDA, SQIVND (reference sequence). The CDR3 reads CASSSGHRGWETQYF. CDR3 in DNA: TGTGCCAGTAGTAGTGGACACCGCGGATGGGAGACCCAGTACTTC.

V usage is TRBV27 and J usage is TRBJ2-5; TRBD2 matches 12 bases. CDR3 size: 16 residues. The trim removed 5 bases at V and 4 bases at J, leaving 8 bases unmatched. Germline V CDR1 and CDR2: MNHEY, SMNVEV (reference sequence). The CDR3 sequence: CASSLLAGGQGETQYF. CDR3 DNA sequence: TGTGCCAGCAGTCTCCTAGCGGGAGGGCAGGGAGAGACCCAGTACTTC.

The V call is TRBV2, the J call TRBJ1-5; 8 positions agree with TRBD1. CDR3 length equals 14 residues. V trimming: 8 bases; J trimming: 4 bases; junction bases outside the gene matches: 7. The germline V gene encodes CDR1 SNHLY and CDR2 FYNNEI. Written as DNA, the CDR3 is TGTGCCAGCGCTCGACAGGGGCGAAATCAGCCCCAGCATTTT. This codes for CASARQGRNQPQHF.

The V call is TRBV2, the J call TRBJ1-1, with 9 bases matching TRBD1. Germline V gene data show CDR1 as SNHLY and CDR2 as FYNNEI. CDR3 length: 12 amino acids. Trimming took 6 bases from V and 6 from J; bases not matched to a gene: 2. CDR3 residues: CASRGQGSEAFF. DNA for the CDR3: TGTGCCAGCAGAGGACAGGGGTCTGAAGCTTTCTTT. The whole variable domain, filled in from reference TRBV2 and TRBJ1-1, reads EPEVTQTPSHQVTQMGQEVILRCVPISNHLYFYWYRQILGQKVEFLVSFYNNEISEKSEIFDDQFSVERPDGSNFTLKIRSTKLEDSAMYFCASRGQGSEAFFGQGTRLTVV.

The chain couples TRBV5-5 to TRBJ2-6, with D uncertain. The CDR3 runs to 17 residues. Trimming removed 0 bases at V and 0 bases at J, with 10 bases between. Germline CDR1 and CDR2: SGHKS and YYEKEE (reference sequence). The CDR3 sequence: CASSLAYGSSGANVLTF. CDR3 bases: TGTGCCAGCAGCTTGGCTTATGGGTCCTCTGGGGCCAACGTCCTGACTTTC. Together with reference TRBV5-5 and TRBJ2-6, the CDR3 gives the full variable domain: DAGVTQSPTHLIKTRGQQVTLRCSPISGHKSVSWYQQVLGQGPQFIFQYYEKEERGRGNFPDRFSARQFPNYSSELNVNALLLGDSALYLCASSLAYGSSGANVLTFGAGSRLTVL.

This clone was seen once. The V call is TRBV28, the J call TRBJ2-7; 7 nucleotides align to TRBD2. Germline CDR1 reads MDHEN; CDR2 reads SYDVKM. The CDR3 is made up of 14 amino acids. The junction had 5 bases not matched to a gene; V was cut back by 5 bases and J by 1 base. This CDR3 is CASSMGGVSYEQYF. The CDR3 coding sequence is TGTGCCAGCAGTATGGGAGGGGTATCCTACGAGCAGTACTTC.

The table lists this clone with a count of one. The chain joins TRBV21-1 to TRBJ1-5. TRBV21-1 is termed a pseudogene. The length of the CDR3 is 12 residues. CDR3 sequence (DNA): TGTGCCAGCAGCGGACCCGAGCAGCCCCAGCATTTT. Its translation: CASSGPEQPQHF.

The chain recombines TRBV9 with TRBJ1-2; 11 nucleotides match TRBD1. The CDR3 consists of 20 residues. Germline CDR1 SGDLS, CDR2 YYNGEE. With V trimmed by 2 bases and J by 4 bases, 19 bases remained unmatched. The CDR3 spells CASSVFIVPGQGDWGYGYTF. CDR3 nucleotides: TGTGCCAGCAGCGTTTTCATAGTCCCGGGACAGGGGGATTGGGGCTATGGCTACACCTTC.

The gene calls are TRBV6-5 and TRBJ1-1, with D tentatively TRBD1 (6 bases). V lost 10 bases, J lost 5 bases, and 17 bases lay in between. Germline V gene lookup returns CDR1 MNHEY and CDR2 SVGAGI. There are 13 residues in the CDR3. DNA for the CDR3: TGTGCCACTCAGGCAGGGGCGAATACTGAAGCTTTCTTT. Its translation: CATQAGANTEAFF.

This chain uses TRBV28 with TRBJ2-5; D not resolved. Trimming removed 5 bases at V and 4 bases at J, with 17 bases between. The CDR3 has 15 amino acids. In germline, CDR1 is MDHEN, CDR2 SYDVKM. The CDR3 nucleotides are TGTGCCAGCAGTGACCCTCCTTTAGGGCGAGAGACCCAGTACTTC. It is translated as CASSDPPLGRETQYF.

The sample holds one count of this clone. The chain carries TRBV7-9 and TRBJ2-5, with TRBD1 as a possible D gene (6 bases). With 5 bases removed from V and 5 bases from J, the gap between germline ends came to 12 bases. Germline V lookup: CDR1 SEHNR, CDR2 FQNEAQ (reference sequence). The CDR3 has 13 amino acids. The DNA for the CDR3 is TGTGCCAGCAGCCACACAGGGAACGAGACCCAGTACTTC. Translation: CASSHTGNETQYF.

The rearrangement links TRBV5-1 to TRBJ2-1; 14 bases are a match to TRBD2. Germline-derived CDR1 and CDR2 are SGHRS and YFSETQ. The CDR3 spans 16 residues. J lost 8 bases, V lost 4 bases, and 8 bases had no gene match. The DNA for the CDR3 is TGCGCCAGCAGCCCGGAGGGACTAGCGGGAGTGGATGAGCAGTTCTTC. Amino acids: CASSPEGLAGVDEQFF.

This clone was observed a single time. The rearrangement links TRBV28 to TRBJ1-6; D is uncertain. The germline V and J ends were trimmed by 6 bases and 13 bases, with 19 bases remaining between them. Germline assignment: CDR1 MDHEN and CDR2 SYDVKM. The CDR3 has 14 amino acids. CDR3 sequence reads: CASRDGLSRAPLHF. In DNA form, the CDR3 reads TGTGCCAGCAGGGACGGGTTGTCTCGGGCGCCCCTCCACTTT.

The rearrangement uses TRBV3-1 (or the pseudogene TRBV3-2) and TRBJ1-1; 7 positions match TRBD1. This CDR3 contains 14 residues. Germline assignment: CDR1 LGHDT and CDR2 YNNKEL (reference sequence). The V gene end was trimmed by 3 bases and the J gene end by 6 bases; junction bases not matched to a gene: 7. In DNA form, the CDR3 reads TGTGCCAGCAGCCAGAACGGCGGGACAGCTGAAGCTTTCTTT. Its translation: CASSQNGGTAEAFF.

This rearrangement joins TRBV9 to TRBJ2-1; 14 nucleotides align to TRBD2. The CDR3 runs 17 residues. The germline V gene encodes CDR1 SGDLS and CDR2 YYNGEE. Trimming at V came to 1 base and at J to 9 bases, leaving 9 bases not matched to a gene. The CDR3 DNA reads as TGTGCCAGCAGCGTAACCCCGGGACTAGCGGGAGAGGTTGAGCAGTTCTTC. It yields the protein CASSVTPGLAGEVEQFF.

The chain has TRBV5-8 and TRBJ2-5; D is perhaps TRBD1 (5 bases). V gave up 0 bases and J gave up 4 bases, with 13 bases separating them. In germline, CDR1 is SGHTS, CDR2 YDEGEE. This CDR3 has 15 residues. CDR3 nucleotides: TGTGCCAGCAGCTTGGAGGGGCAGAGTCGAGAGACCCAGTACTTC. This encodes CASSLEGQSRETQYF. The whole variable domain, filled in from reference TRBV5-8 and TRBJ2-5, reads EAGVTQSPTHLIKTRGQQATLRCSPISGHTSVYWYQQALGLGLQFLLWYDEGEERNRGNFPPRFSGRQFPNYSSELNVNALELEDSALYLCASSLEGQSRETQYFGPGTRLLVL.

CDR3 bases: TGTGCCAGCAACCCAGACAGGTCCAAAAACATTCAGTACTTC. Translating gives CASNPDRSKNIQYF. The rearrangement joins TRBV6-2 or TRBV6-3 to TRBJ2-4; TRBD1 might be the D (6 bases). The CDR3 has 14 residues. The germline gives CDR1 MNHEY, CDR2 SVGEGT. Deletions cut 7 bases from V and 2 bases from J, with 12 bases between.

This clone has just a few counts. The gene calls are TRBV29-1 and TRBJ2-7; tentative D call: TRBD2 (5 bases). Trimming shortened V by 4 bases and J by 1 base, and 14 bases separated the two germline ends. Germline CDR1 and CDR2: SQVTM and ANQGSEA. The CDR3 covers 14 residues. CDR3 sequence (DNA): TGCAGCGTTGGGGTCGGACTCCAATCCTACGAGCAGTACTTC. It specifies CSVGVGLQSYEQYF.

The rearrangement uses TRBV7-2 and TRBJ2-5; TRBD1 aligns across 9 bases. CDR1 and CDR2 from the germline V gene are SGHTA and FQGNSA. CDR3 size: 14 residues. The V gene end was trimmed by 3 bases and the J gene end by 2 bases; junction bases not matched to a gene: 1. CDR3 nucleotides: TGTGCCAGCAGCTTGACAGGGGGACAAGAGACCCAGTACTTC. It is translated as CASSLTGGQETQYF.

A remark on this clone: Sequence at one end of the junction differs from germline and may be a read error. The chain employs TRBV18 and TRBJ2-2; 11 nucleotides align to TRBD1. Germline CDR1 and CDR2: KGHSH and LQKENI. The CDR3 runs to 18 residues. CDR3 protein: CASSPQAGQGARTGELFF. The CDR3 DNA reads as TGTGCCAGCTCCCCACAAGCAGGACAGGGGGCGCGGACCGGGGAGCTGTTTTTT. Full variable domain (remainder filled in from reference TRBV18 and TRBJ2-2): NAGVMQNPRHLVRRRGQEARLRCSPMKGHSHVYWYRQLPEEGLKFMVYLQKENIIDESGMPKERFSAEFPKEGPSILRIQQVVRGDSAAYFCASSPQAGQGARTGELFFGEGSRLTVL.